The 5 T cell receptor beta chains given below trace back to one sample, sequenced in a study of shared clonotypes between healthy human individuals. Profiled with immunoSEQ multiplex PCR; TCRdb holds only in-frame clones, not every one. The sample lists 950,000 to 1,100,000 clones, around 75% occurring once. The sequencing input was memory CD4+ T cells sorted from blood. Described subset: CD45RA-negative fraction. These receptors originate from a man aged 18-30 years in good health.

The V call is TRBV30, the J call TRBJ1-4, with D unclear. V was clipped by 5 bases and J by 7 bases, with 14 bases between them. CDR3 size: 13 residues. Germline V gives CDR1 GTSNPN, CDR2 SVGIG (reference sequence). The CDR3 reads CAWGPSLVEKLFF. The CDR3 bases are TGTGCCTGGGGCCCGAGCCTTGTTGAAAAACTGTTTTTT.

This sequence joins TRBV4-3 and TRBJ2-6; no firm D call. Trimming removed 0 bases at V and 0 bases at J, with 9 bases between. The CDR3 has 17 residues. CDR1 LGHNA and CDR2 YSLEER come from the germline V gene. In DNA form, the CDR3 reads TGCGCCAGCAGCCAAGATCGGGCACTCTCTGGGGCCAACGTCCTGACTTTC. Residues: CASSQDRALSGANVLTF.

The chain's CDR3 is CASVSTSYEQYF. CDR3 nucleotides: TGTGCCAGCGTCAGTACGTCCTACGAGCAGTACTTC. The chain employs TRBV6-1 and TRBJ2-7, with D hard to call. The germline V gene has CDR1 MNHNS and CDR2 SASEGT. Deletions cut 8 bases from V and 1 base from J, with 9 bases between. The CDR3 runs to 12 residues.

This chain joins TRBV5-6 and TRBJ2-5, with 8 positions matching TRBD2. The CDR3 is 14 residues long. Per germline, CDR1 SGHDT and CDR2 YYEEEE. Trimming removed 2 bases from V and 5 bases from J; junction bases left unmatched: 5. The CDR3 bases are TGTGCCAGCAGCTTCAGCGGGAGCTGGGAGACCCAGTACTTC. It codes for CASSFSGSWETQYF. The whole variable domain, remainder taken from reference TRBV5-6 and TRBJ2-5, is DAGVTQSPTHLIKTRGQQVTLRCSPKSGHDTVSWYQQALGQGPQFIFQYYEEEERQRGNFPDRFSGHQFPNYSSELNVNALLLGDSALYLCASSFSGSWETQYFGPGTRLLVL.

This rearrangement joins TRBV7-8 to TRBJ1-1; D unresolved. Germline loops: CDR1 SGHVS, CDR2 FQNEAQ. The V gene lost 2 bases and the J gene lost 6 bases, with 10 bases spanning the gap. The CDR3 is 13 residues long. The DNA of the CDR3 is TGTGCCAGCAGCTTAAGAGTCGGACCTGAAGCTTTCTTT. This sequence encodes CASSLRVGPEAFF.